This T cell receptor beta chain was sequenced during a study of post-analysis software for immune sequencing data (dated by TCRdb to between 2014 and 2017). About the study as a whole: Recorded disease courses included relapsing-remitting, secondary progressive and progressive-relapsing multiple sclerosis, with some patients lacking subtype annotation. Patient repertoires were compared against ten to eleven previously published healthy control repertoires from donors aged roughly 6 to 28 years. A subset of samples was prepared in parallel using single-end sample barcoding, then pooled and co-amplified after Illumina adapter ligation. Overall study results and their limits: The multiple sclerosis patient group was slightly younger than the control group. When samples were clustered directly using the F measure, samples prepared in the same batch co-clustered strongly, which prompted a batch-effect correction. Patients showed significantly higher frequencies than controls for a handful of TRBV segments, among them TRBV5-6, TRBV5-1 and TRBV20-1. Compared with controls, multiple sclerosis patients had significantly lower normalized Chao1 diversity, a finding suggesting substantial peripheral T-cell clonal expansion.

Library preparation used PCR. Sequencer: Illumina HiSeq 2500. To reduce PCR and sequencing biases, unique molecular identifiers were incorporated into the TCR beta cDNA libraries. Every 1 to 10 million input T cells yielded approximately 500,000 cDNA molecules, meaning each molecule approximated one T cell. The same protocol used for the earlier healthy control dataset was applied to prepare and sequence the patient libraries. Samples belonging to the same batch were prepared together, multiplexed and sequenced on a shared HiSeq lane. As for the authors' bioinformatics: Raw barcoded reads were processed with MIGEC, and single-read molecular identifier groups were discarded before consensus assembly and CDR3 extraction. Clonotype tables were post-analysed with VDJtools, and diversity was normalized by down-sampling all datasets to the smallest sample size. In repertoire overlap clustering, CDR3 amino acid sequences, but not nucleotide sequences, were matched to correct batch-related cross-sample contamination. TCRdb ran its own pipeline on the public reads, namely fastp trimming at Q25 and MiXCR clone calling, and kept in-frame beta chains. Rows are unified per CDR3 protein, each entry keeping the most common DNA and genes. The V and J calls, along with clone size, are taken from TCRdb and not from the paper's own processing. The sample includes about 430,000 distinct CDR3 sequences, with approximately 39% observed a single time. 6% to 9% of the sample comes from the top ten.

About this clonotype itself: This clone's antigen is unknown. Base quality data are lacking; no much larger clone is found one base away.

Reading the germline V gene (reference sequence) gives CDR1 DFQATT and CDR2 SNEGSKA. From its cysteine to its phenylalanine, the CDR3 spans 14 amino acids. Only CDR3 DNA remains: 42 bases, in frame from the first base. V is reduced by 2 bases and J by 1 base, leaving a spacing of 10 bases between them. TCR beta repertoires were profiled from peripheral blood of 10 to 15 young patients with multiple sclerosis to demonstrate the VDJtools post-analysis software. The multiple sclerosis patients were children and adolescents between roughly 6 and 16 years of age. The source is a girl aged 2 to 9 with multiple sclerosis. Rearrangement joined TRBV20-1 to TRBJ2-3; 5 matching bases give a weak D call of TRBD2. Source material: blood. The CDR3 corresponds to CSARNLEGTDTQYF. DNA sequence: TGCAGTGCTAGAAACCTGGAGGGCACAGATACGCAGTATTTT.